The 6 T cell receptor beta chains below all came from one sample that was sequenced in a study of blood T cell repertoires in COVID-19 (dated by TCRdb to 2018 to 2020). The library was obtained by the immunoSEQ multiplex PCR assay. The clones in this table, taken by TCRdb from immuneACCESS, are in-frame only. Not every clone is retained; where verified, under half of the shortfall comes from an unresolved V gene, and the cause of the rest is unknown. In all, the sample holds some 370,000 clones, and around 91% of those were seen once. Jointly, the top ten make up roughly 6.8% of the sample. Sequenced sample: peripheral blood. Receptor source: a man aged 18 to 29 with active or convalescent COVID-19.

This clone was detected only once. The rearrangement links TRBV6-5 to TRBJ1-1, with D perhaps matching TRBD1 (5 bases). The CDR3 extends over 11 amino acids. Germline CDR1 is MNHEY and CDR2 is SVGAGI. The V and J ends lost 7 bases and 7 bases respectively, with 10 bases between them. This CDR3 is CASMTVGEAFF. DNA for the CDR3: TGTGCCAGCATGACAGTGGGTGAAGCTTTCTTT.

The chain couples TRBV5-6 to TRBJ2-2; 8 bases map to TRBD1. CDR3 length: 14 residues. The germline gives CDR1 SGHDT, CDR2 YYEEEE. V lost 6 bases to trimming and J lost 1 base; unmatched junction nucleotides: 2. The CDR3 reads CASITGGNTGELFF. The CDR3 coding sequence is TGTGCCAGCATCACAGGGGGGAACACCGGGGAGCTGTTTTTT.

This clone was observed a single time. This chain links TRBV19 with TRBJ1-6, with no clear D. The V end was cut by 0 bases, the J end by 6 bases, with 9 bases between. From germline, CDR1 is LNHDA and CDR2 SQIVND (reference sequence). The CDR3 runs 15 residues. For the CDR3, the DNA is TGTGCCAGTAGTATAGATTCAGGAACTAATTCACCCCTCCACTTT. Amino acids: CASSIDSGTNSPLHF.

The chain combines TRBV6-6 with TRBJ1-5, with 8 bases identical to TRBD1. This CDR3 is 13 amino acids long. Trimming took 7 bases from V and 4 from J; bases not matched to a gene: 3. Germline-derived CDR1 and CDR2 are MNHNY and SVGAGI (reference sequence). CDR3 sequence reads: CASTYRGNQPQHF. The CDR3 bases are TGTGCCAGCACCTACAGGGGGAATCAGCCCCAGCATTTT.

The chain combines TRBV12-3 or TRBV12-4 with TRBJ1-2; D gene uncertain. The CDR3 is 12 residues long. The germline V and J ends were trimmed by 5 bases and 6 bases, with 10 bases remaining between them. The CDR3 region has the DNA TGTGCCAGCAGTACACCTGGCCATGGCTACACCTTC. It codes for CASSTPGHGYTF.

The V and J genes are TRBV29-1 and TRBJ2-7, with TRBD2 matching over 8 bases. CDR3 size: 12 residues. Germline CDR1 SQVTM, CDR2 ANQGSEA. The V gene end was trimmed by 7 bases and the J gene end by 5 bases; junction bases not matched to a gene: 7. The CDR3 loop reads CSAGPREDEQYF. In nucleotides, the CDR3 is TGCAGCGCTGGCCCGCGGGAGGACGAGCAGTACTTC.